This T cell receptor beta chain stems from a study of T cells in narcolepsy. Across the whole study: Enrolled donors included narcolepsy type 1 or type 2 patients and healthy controls.

The germline V gene has CDR1 MNHNY and CDR2 SVGAGI (reference sequence). Between the trimmed V and J ends, which lost 4 bases and 1 base, there was a span of 7 bases. The CDR3 is 13 amino acids. The protocol was immunoSEQ multiplex PCR, while the TCRdb copy is restricted to in-frame clones and leaves out a portion. The sample carries about 32,000 clones, roughly 83% recorded once. Study-level points and caveats: Autoreactive clone sequences were missing from some blood memory CD4+ repertoires. HCRT-specific and TRIB2-specific autoreactive clonotypes appeared among same-patient CSF and blood CD4+ clonotypes. Autoreactive clonotypes reportedly recurred in blood of same and different patients, not controls.

A word on this clone: The antigen is not known.

Specimen: CD45RA- memory CD4+ T cells from PBMCs. The receptor was isolated from a human donor with narcolepsy. The chain joins TRBV6-6 to TRBJ1-1; D remains ambiguous. The CDR3 is CASSFGPNTEAFF. The CDR3, as DNA: TGTGCCAGCAGTTTCGGGCCGAACACTGAAGCTTTCTTT.